This TCR delta chain was sequenced for a study of γδ T cells in repeated Plasmodium falciparum infection. Study in general: Donors had four controlled P. falciparum NF54 infections over roughly 620 days. General study results and limits: Malian children's Vdelta2-negative repertoires appeared more expanded and less diverse than Australians'.

This clone was counted a few times. The target antigen is unknown. The amino acid sequence in TCRdb belongs to a much larger clone and departs from this DNA's translation at residue 14, likely a sequencing read error; the sequence shown is translated from the DNA. Germline-derived CDR1 and CDR2 are TSWWSYY and QGS. This CDR3 region has 16 residues. Both TRG and TRD chains were sequenced from each sorted sample. TCRdb reran clone calling via CATT on the multiplex PCR reads. The table includes 85,000 to 90,000 delta-chain clones, over 1.3% detected once. Gammadelta T cells were flow-sorted from PBMC into Vgamma9/Vdelta2+ and Vdelta2-negative populations for bulk analysis.

Source material: gamma-delta T cells from blood. The J segment was not called; the V segment is TRDV1; the table's TRDD3 call for D was not verified on the DNA. The TCR sequence derives from a pool of human donors (malaria-infected and uninfected, not separated). CDR3 in amino acids: CALDSYWGSYTDKPIF. The CDR3 bases are TGTGCCCTGGACAGTTACTGGGGGTCCTACACCGATAAACCCATCTTT.